This T cell receptor (beta chain) was sequenced during a study of blood T cell repertoires in COVID-19. At the level of the study: PBMCs, B-cell-depleted T cells, or T cells were the source of the cDNA or gDNA that made up the material.

The CDR3 runs 15 residues. Germline assignment: CDR1 LNHDA and CDR2 SQIVND (reference sequence). V trimming: 6 bases; J trimming: 2 bases; junction bases outside the gene matches: 8. Sequencing was performed with immunoSEQ multiplex PCR; in TCRdb, only in-frame clones are kept and a portion is missing. The sample yields about 670,000 clones, approximately 90% seen once. This clonotype was obtained from a woman between 18 and 29 years old with acute or convalescent COVID-19. Sequencing was done on a sample of peripheral blood. The chain joins TRBV19 to TRBJ2-3, with 7 positions matching TRBD2. In nucleotides, the CDR3 is TGTGCCAGTAGAGGCGGGGGAACCTACACAGATACGCAGTATTTT. This encodes CASRGGGTYTDTQYF.